This T cell receptor (beta chain) was retrieved from a study of read filtering for tumor transcriptome and immune sequencing (dated by TCRdb to the early 2020s). Context from the whole study: The cohort consisted of roughly 16 male and roughly 15 female patients, with a mean age of 65.9 years and an age range of roughly 45 to 85. By revised international staging, roughly eight patients were R-ISS I, over 15 were R-ISS II and 6 or 7 were R-ISS III. After DNase treatment, whole-transcriptome libraries were prepared with the TruSeq RNA Access Library Prep Kit. TCR-region mapped reads per sample ranged from about 4 to 10.27 million with IR-seq versus only roughly 75 to 1273 with RNA-seq. Using the same bone marrow samples, the study ran both targeted immune repertoire sequencing and bulk whole-transcriptome sequencing and then compared the TCR repertoires from each method. One of the main goals was to work out a read-filtering strategy for immune repertoire data, in particular whether clonotypes backed by only a single read should be removed.

TCR libraries were built from about 400 ng RNA with the Immunoverse kit, using molecular barcoded adaptors covering alpha/delta and beta/gamma chains. TCR library preparation was performed with the same RNA that was used for transcriptome sequencing. Sequencing of TCR libraries was carried out on an Illumina HiSeq 4000 with 2 x 150 cycles. In the source study's methods: MiXCR aligned TCR reads to human V, D, J and C references and assembled the aligned reads into CDR3 clonotypes, with quality filtering and error correction included. The tcR package in R was used for analysis of clonotype counts and gene usage diversity. Raw mapping reads were checked after the RNA-seq reads had been mapped by STAR aligner version 2.5.3a onto the human GRCh37 genome. To test the effect of sequencing depth on detected clonotypes, IR-seq fastq files were randomly downsampled using Seqtk 1.3. The public reads were quality trimmed at Q25 with fastp and then assembled into clones with MiXCR by TCRdb, keeping productive beta chains. Merged by CDR3 protein, the rows form single entries marked with the most common genes and DNA. The V and J calls here are based on TCRdb, not the publication. Recorded for this sample are 75,000 to 95,000 distinct CDR3 sequences; about 22% of them occurred a single time. The leading ten clones occupy about an eighth of the sample.

V and J are truncated by 2 bases and 3 bases respectively, leaving an intervening sequence of 4 bases. There are 13 amino acids in the CDR3, from cysteine to phenylalanine inclusive. CDR3 DNA is the only sequence kept; it has 39 bases, read in frame from the first base. Every patient had bone marrow sampled at the time of active disease. Bone marrow mononuclear cells were isolated by Ficoll-Hypaque density gradient centrifugation. Myeloma plasma cells were removed and CD138-negative cells were collected by negative selection after labeling with CD138 magnetic microbeads on a MACS separator. Purity of the isolated cells was checked by flow cytometry on an Attune NxT using CD138 antibodies. TRIzol reagent was used to extract total RNA, which was then quantified with a NanoDrop spectrophotometer. Paired RNA-seq and IR-seq were performed on each patient's CD138-negative bone marrow sample. This clonotype showed up many times. Its target antigen remains unknown. No base-level quality is on record; no much larger clone is a single base apart.

Points the paper makes about the study in general: The sorted CD138-negative fraction was composed of a mixed bone marrow immune population rather than of purified T cells. The correlation between IR-seq and RNA-seq shared clonotype proportions was increased by removal of single-read clonotypes. Single-read clonotypes made up roughly 80% of clonotypes but about 3.6% of total reads in IR-seq, and about three quarters of clonotypes and 35% to 55% of reads in RNA-seq. IR-seq captured clonotypes at much higher depth and more reliably than RNA-seq, and smaller IR-seq throughput sufficed to identify most shared clonotypes.

This TCR derives from a donor aged 40 or older with multiple myeloma. Recombination linked TRBV12-3 or TRBV12-4 to TRBJ1-4, with no reliable assignment of the D segment. The sequenced sample was a population of CD138-negative cells sorted from bone marrow. The label giving this sample's cell subset or site can be read as: bone marrow mononuclear cells depleted of CD138+ plasma/myeloma cells by negative magnetic selection. Here the CDR3 is given as CASSLQANEKLFF. The nucleotides read TGTGCCAGCAGTTTACAGGCTAATGAAAAACTGTTTTTT.